The 27 T cell receptor beta chains below come from one sample, sequenced in a study of blood T cell repertoires in COVID-19. Generated by immunoSEQ multiplex PCR, the TCRdb table keeps only in-frame clones and is missing some. The sample includes some 340,000 clones, around 80% of them seen just once. Input material: peripheral blood. The receptors derive from a man aged 25-45 years with active or convalescent COVID-19.

This chain uses TRBV5-1 with TRBJ1-1, with 7 bases identical to TRBD1. The germline V gene has CDR1 SGHRS and CDR2 YFSETQ. V was pared by 3 bases and J by 4 bases, with 9 bases of the junction left unmatched. CDR3 length equals 15 residues. The CDR3 bases are TGCGCCAGCAGCTCAACAGGGGAGCCTCGCACTGAAGCTTTCTTT. Protein: CASSSTGEPRTEAFF.

V is TRBV2 and J is TRBJ1-5, with a possible D match to TRBD1 (5 bases). The CDR3 runs 13 residues. CDR1 SNHLY and CDR2 FYNNEI come from the germline V gene. This CDR3 reads CATRGDSNQPQHF. The CDR3 nucleotides read TGTGCGACCCGGGGGGATAGCAATCAGCCCCAGCATTTT.

This clone has just a few counts. The chain has TRBV28 and TRBJ1-5, with 9 bases aligning to TRBD1. CDR1 MDHEN and CDR2 SYDVKM come from the germline V gene. CDR3 size: 14 residues. V trimming: 2 bases; J trimming: 6 bases; junction bases outside the gene matches: 2. The CDR3 coding sequence is TGTGCCAGCAGTTTACAGGGACAGGGTCAGCCCCAGCATTTT. As protein: CASSLQGQGQPQHF.

This clone appeared a few times. The chain couples TRBV19 to TRBJ2-2, with 7 bases matching TRBD1. V trimming: 6 bases; J trimming: 9 bases; junction bases outside the gene matches: 7. CDR3 size: 13 residues. The V gene's germline CDR1 is LNHDA and CDR2 SQIVND (reference sequence). The CDR3 DNA is TGTGCCAGTAGCATCGACAGGGAAAGGGAGCTGTTTTTT. This encodes CASSIDRERELFF. Filled out from reference TRBV19 and TRBJ2-2, the complete variable domain reads DGGITQSPKYLFRKEGQNVTLSCEQNLNHDAMYWYRQDPGQGLRLIYYSQIVNDFQKGDIAEGYSVSREKKESFPLTVTSAQKNPTAFYLCASSIDRERELFFGEGSRLTVL.

J is TRBJ2-1 and V is TRBV7-8; 9 bases fit TRBD2. V was clipped by 2 bases and J by 7 bases; unmatched bases: 9. Germline V gene data show CDR1 as SGHVS and CDR2 as FQNEAQ. There are 16 residues in the CDR3. The CDR3 coding sequence is TGTGCCAGCAGCTTAACAGGGCTAGCGGGGTGGAATGAGCAGTTCTTC. Its translation is CASSLTGLAGWNEQFF. Together with reference TRBV7-8 and TRBJ2-1, the CDR3 gives the full variable domain: GAGVSQSPRYKVAKRGQDVALRCDPISGHVSLFWYQQALGQGPEFLTYFQNEAQLDKSGLPSDRFFAERPEGSVSTLKIQRTQQEDSAVYLCASSLTGLAGWNEQFFGPGTRLTVL.

This rearrangement joins TRBV4-1 to TRBJ1-4; D gene uncertain. The V end lost 1 base, the J end lost 8 bases, and 8 bases lay between the germline ends. The CDR3 is 13 amino acids. Per germline, CDR1 MGHRA and CDR2 YSYEKL. The CDR3: CASSQVMREKLFF. Written as DNA, the CDR3 is TGCGCCAGCAGCCAAGTGATGAGGGAAAAACTGTTTTTT.

This clone was found many times. V and J are TRBV27 and TRBJ2-7; 15 nucleotides match TRBD2. The CDR3 is made up of 15 amino acids. Germline-derived CDR1 and CDR2 are MNHEY and SMNVEV (reference sequence). J gave up 10 bases and V 5 bases, and 9 bases lay outside the gene matches. This chain's CDR3 is CASSKGLAGGLDQYF. In DNA, the CDR3 is TGTGCCAGCAGTAAGGGACTAGCGGGAGGTCTTGATCAGTACTTC.

CDR3 amino acids: CASSLSPRLAASGANVLTF. The CDR3 DNA reads TGTGCCAGCAGTTTATCTCCGAGGCTAGCCGCCTCTGGGGCCAACGTCCTGACTTTC. V is TRBV27 and J is TRBJ2-6; D perhaps matches TRBD2 (5 bases). The CDR3 is 19 amino acids. V was pared by 0 bases and J by 0 bases, with 15 bases between. Germline CDR1 is MNHEY and CDR2 is SMNVEV (reference sequence).

The V and J genes are TRBV4-1 and TRBJ2-2; 10 bases are a match to TRBD2. The CDR3 extends over 15 amino acids. V lost 8 bases to trimming and J lost 5 bases; unmatched junction nucleotides: 8. Germline V gene sequence: CDR1 MGHRA, CDR2 YSYEKL. The CDR3 is CASQPGLATTGELFF. CDR3 coding DNA: TGCGCCAGCCAACCGGGACTAGCGACGACCGGGGAGCTGTTTTTT.

The chain links TRBV19 to TRBJ1-2; 10 bases align to TRBD1. The germline CDR1 and CDR2 sequences are LNHDA and SQIVND (reference sequence). With V trimmed by 4 bases and J by 2 bases, 4 bases remained unmatched. The length of the CDR3 is 15 residues. The CDR3 sequence is CASSRDRGRNYGYTF. In DNA form, the CDR3 reads TGTGCCAGTAGTAGGGACAGGGGACGGAACTATGGCTACACCTTC. Variable domain in full (rest from reference TRBV19 and TRBJ1-2): DGGITQSPKYLFRKEGQNVTLSCEQNLNHDAMYWYRQDPGQGLRLIYYSQIVNDFQKGDIAEGYSVSREKKESFPLTVTSAQKNPTAFYLCASSRDRGRNYGYTFGSGTRLTVV.

This clone has just one count. The V gene is TRBV9, the J gene TRBJ1-3; D is ambiguous. Germline CDR1 is SGDLS and CDR2 is YYNGEE. The CDR3 covers 17 residues. V gave up 3 bases and J gave up 0 bases, with 16 bases separating them. CDR3 in DNA: TGTGCCAGCAGCGAAACACCCAACAGCCGCTCTGGAAACACCATATATTTT. Its translation is CASSETPNSRSGNTIYF.

The chain employs TRBV24-1 and TRBJ1-5; the match to TRBD1 covers 9 bases. The CDR3 covers 15 residues. Germline CDR1 reads KGHDR; CDR2 reads SFDVKD. V lost 4 bases, J lost 4 bases, and 4 bases stayed unmatched. CDR3 bases: TGTGCCACCAGTGACCAGACAGGGGGAAATCAGCCCCAGCATTTT. Residues: CATSDQTGGNQPQHF.

V and J are TRBV14 and TRBJ2-1, with 14 bases that match TRBD2. This CDR3 is built from 18 residues. The V gene's germline CDR1 is SGHDN and CDR2 FVKESK. V was pared by 4 bases and J by 2 bases, with 7 bases of the junction left unmatched. The CDR3 reads CASSPSGGLAGAYNEQFF. The CDR3 coding sequence is TGTGCCAGCAGCCCCTCCGGGGGACTAGCGGGAGCCTACAATGAGCAGTTCTTC.

CDR3 residues: CASQQGMGTDTQYF. CDR3 DNA sequence: TGTGCCAGTCAGCAGGGGATGGGGACAGATACGCAGTATTTT. V is TRBV19 and J is TRBJ2-3; the D gene is possibly TRBD1 (6 bases). Deletions cut 8 bases from V and 3 bases from J, with 15 bases between. The CDR3 extends over 14 amino acids. Germline V gives CDR1 LNHDA, CDR2 SQIVND (reference sequence).

The V and J genes are TRBV5-1 and TRBJ2-5; 9 bases map to TRBD1. After removal of 5 bases from V and 6 bases from J, the junction contained 11 bases not matched to a gene. Looked up from germline, CDR1 is SGHRS and CDR2 is YFSETQ. This CDR3 region has 15 residues. The CDR3 region has the DNA TGCGCCAGCAGTTCCCCGGGACAGGGTGTTAAGACCCAGTACTTC. Translating it yields CASSSPGQGVKTQYF.

The sample holds one count of this clone. This rearrangement joins TRBV24-1 to TRBJ2-1; tentatively, D is TRBD2 (5 bases). CDR1 and CDR2 (germline): KGHDR, SFDVKD. Trimming removed 5 bases from V and 10 bases from J, with 11 bases in between. CDR3 length equals 12 residues. CDR3: CATSVPGKEQFF. The CDR3 DNA reads TGTGCCACCAGTGTCCCGGGGAAGGAGCAGTTCTTC.

The CDR3 here is CASSFQGGYTDTQYF. The CDR3 DNA reads TGTGCCAGCAGCTTTCAGGGGGGTTACACAGATACGCAGTATTTT. The chain carries TRBV7-2 and TRBJ2-3; perhaps TRBD1 as D (7 bases). Deletions cut 3 bases from V and 2 bases from J, with 12 bases between. Germline V gene data show CDR1 as SGHTA and CDR2 as FQGNSA. The CDR3 extends over 15 amino acids.

This clone was found once. This chain connects TRBV27 to TRBJ2-4; 8 bases match TRBD1. With 3 bases clipped from V and 6 bases from J, the junction kept 4 bases outside the gene matches. There are 14 residues in the CDR3. Germline V gene lookup returns CDR1 MNHEY and CDR2 SMNVEV (reference sequence). CDR3 nucleotides: TGTGCCAGCAGTTTCAGACAGGGGATAAACATTCAGTACTTC. Protein product: CASSFRQGINIQYF.

The chain combines TRBV7-8 with TRBJ1-5, with D perhaps TRBD1 (6 bases). CDR3 size: 17 residues. With 4 bases removed from V and 0 bases from J, the gap between germline ends came to 16 bases. The germline V gene encodes CDR1 SGHVS and CDR2 FQNEAQ. CDR3 DNA: TGTGCCAGCAGCTGGGACAAGGGGGGGGCTAGCAATCAGCCCCAGCATTTT. Translated, it gives CASSWDKGGASNQPQHF.

This chain connects TRBV5-1 to TRBJ2-2, with 8 bases lining up with TRBD2. The CDR3 extends over 23 amino acids. J gave up 6 bases and V 4 bases, and 32 bases lay outside the gene matches. Germline V lookup: CDR1 SGHRS, CDR2 YFSETQ. CDR3 region: CASSRQLDRYLPWWREVAGELFF. The CDR3 DNA is TGCGCCAGCAGCCGACAGCTAGACCGCTATCTACCTTGGTGGCGGGAGGTTGCCGGGGAGCTGTTTTTT.

For the CDR3, the DNA is TGTGCCAGCAGTGGGTGGACAGGGGGCTCCTACGAGCAGTACTTC. As protein: CASSGWTGGSYEQYF. This chain uses TRBV2 with TRBJ2-7; 10 bases are a match to TRBD1. Losses at the gene ends were 4 bases for V and 0 bases for J; bases not matched to a gene: 3. The germline V gene has CDR1 SNHLY and CDR2 FYNNEI. This CDR3 has 15 amino acids.

The V gene is TRBV4-3, the J gene TRBJ2-6; maybe TRBD2 (5 bases). The CDR3 has 17 amino acids. The V and J ends lost 0 bases and 1 base respectively, with 10 bases between them. Germline lookup yields CDR1 LGHNA and CDR2 YSLEER. The CDR3 DNA follows: TGCGCCAGCAGCCAAGATCGAGGAGGTTCTGGGGCCAACGTCCTGACTTTC. Its protein is CASSQDRGGSGANVLTF.

The V and J genes are TRBV7-2 and TRBJ2-3, with D perhaps matching TRBD1 (5 bases). This CDR3 is built from 14 residues. CDR1 SGHTA and CDR2 FQGNSA come from the germline V gene. V dropped 3 bases and J dropped 2 bases, with 9 bases sitting between them. This chain's CDR3 is CASSLSGFTDTQYF. CDR3 in DNA: TGTGCCAGCAGCTTGTCAGGGTTCACAGATACGCAGTATTTT.

The table lists this clone with a few counts. The V and J genes are TRBV19 and TRBJ1-2; D not resolved. The CDR3 runs 12 residues. Germline-derived CDR1 and CDR2 are LNHDA and SQIVND (reference sequence). Trimming pared 11 bases from V and 7 bases from J, leaving 17 bases between. CDR3 nucleotides: TGTGCCTCGACTAGGCTCGGAGGTGGCTACACCTTC. Its translation is CASTRLGGGYTF.

This clone was seen just once. The chain uses TRBV5-6 and TRBJ1-3, with unresolved D. Trimming stripped 4 bases from V and 0 bases from J, with 11 bases between. The CDR3 runs 15 residues. The V gene's germline CDR1 is SGHDT and CDR2 YYEEEE. CDR3 coding DNA: TGTGCCAGCAGCCCGGACTGGAGCTCTGGAAACACCATATATTTT. Residues: CASSPDWSSGNTIYF.

The chain has TRBV10-1 and TRBJ1-1, with 10 bases fitting TRBD1. V lost 8 bases and J lost 6; bases outside the gene matches: 12. There are 15 residues in the CDR3. Germline CDR1 and CDR2: WNHNN and SYGVQD (reference sequence). Here the CDR3 DNA reads TGCGCCAGCCTCATTTTCCGGGACAGGGGCGCTGAAGCTTTCTTT. Amino acids: CASLIFRDRGAEAFF.

The chain is built from TRBV18 and TRBJ2-1; 9 bases map to TRBD2. The CDR3 is made up of 16 amino acids. The germline V gene encodes CDR1 KGHSH and CDR2 LQKENI. Losses at the gene ends were 1 base for V and 6 bases for J; bases not matched to a gene: 7. The chain's CDR3 is CASSPRGLAGVNEQFF. The CDR3 DNA reads as TGTGCCAGCTCACCACGTGGGTTAGCGGGAGTCAATGAGCAGTTCTTC.